These T cell receptor beta chains were read from a single sample in a study. MiXCR, applied by TCRdb to the 5' RACE reads, yields one record per CDR3 protein. The data hold nearly 55,000 distinct CDR3 sequences, with over 15% observed a single time. Material for sequencing was naive CD4+ T cells sorted from blood. These receptors were obtained from a female donor with breast cancer. Each CDR3 is given with its conserved first and last residue. A D gene is named only where the DNA matches it firmly. Part of the rows lack a size; the others show once, few, many or a class for expanded clones.

CDR3: CSVEDLADVYSNTEAFF; DNA: TGCAGCGTTGAAGACCTGGCAGACGTTTACTCGAACACTGAAGCTTTCTTT; V: TRBV29-1; J: TRBJ1-1; size: many; D: NA
CDR3: CASSCTSGTGGNEQYF; DNA: TGTGCCAGCAGTTGCACCTCCGGGACAGGGGGCAACGAGCAGTACTTC; V: TRBV6-5; J: TRBJ2-7; size: NA; D: TRBD1
CDR3: CASSRTREGRENEQFF; DNA: TGTGCCAGCAGCAGAACGAGGGAGGGCCGAGAGAATGAGCAGTTCTTC; V: TRBV11-2; J: TRBJ2-1; size: NA; D: TRBD2
CDR3: CASRLIGEKLFF; DNA: TGTGCCAGCAGGCTAATAGGGGAAAAACTGTTTTTT; V: TRBV4-2; J: TRBJ1-4; size: few; D: NA
CDR3: CASSLSVGTGELFF; DNA: TGTGCCAGCAGTTTATCGGTCGGCACCGGGGAGCTGTTTTTT; V: TRBV12-3/TRBV12-4; J: TRBJ2-2; size: NA; D: NA
CDR3: CASSLDTSSQPQHF; DNA: TGTGCCAGCAGCTTAGATACCTCCTCTCAGCCCCAGCATTTT; V: TRBV7-9; J: TRBJ1-5; size: few; D: NA
CDR3: CASSHWGRTRTTDTQYF; DNA: TGCGCCAGCAGCCATTGGGGTCGGACTAGGACAACAGATACGCAGTATTTT; V: TRBV4-1; J: TRBJ2-3; size: few; D: TRBD2
CDR3: CASMVPYTEAFF; DNA: TGTGCCAGCATGGTTCCTTACACTGAAGCTTTCTTT; V: TRBV21-1; J: TRBJ1-1; size: few; D: NA
CDR3: CASSFGADTQYF; DNA: TGTGCCAGCAGCTTTGGTGCAGATACGCAGTATTTT; V: TRBV7-2; J: TRBJ2-3; size: NA; D: NA
CDR3: CASRPEVVNTEAFF; DNA: TGCGCCAGCAGGCCGGAGGTGGTGAACACTGAAGCTTTCTTT; V: TRBV5-1; J: TRBJ1-1; size: NA; D: NA
CDR3: CASSRGAEGTGELFF; DNA: TGTGCCAGCAGCCGTGGGGCGGAAGGAACCGGGGAGCTGTTTTTT; V: TRBV7-2; J: TRBJ2-2; size: many; D: NA
CDR3: CASSFDSNSYNEQFF; DNA: TGCGCCAGCAGCTTCGACAGTAACTCCTACAATGAGCAGTTCTTC; V: TRBV5-1; J: TRBJ2-1; size: few; D: NA
CDR3: CSVRAGTYEQYF; DNA: TGCAGCGTTCGAGCGGGAACCTACGAGCAGTACTTC; V: TRBV29-1; J: TRBJ2-7; size: few; D: TRBD2
CDR3: CASSSASGELLF; DNA: TGTGCCAGCAGTTCCGCGTCCGGGGAGCTGCTTTTT; V: TRBV28; J: TRBJ2-2; size: NA; D: NA
CDR3: CASSSGRLTEAFF; DNA: TGCGCCAGCAGCTCGGGACGGTTGACTGAAGCTTTCTTT; V: TRBV5-1; J: TRBJ1-1; size: few; D: NA
CDR3: CASSPQATLGYGYTF; DNA: TGTGCCAGCAGCCCACAGGCGACGCTTGGCTATGGCTACACCTTC; V: TRBV7-2; J: TRBJ1-2; size: few; D: NA
CDR3: CASRLGGVADTQYF; DNA: TGCGCCAGCCGCCTGGGGGGGGTCGCAGATACGCAGTATTTT; V: TRBV5-1; J: TRBJ2-3; size: few; D: TRBD2
CDR3: CASSLYWGSNTGELFF; DNA: TGTGCCAGCAGCTTATATTGGGGATCGAACACCGGGGAGCTGTTTTTT; V: TRBV7-2; J: TRBJ2-2; size: NA; D: NA
CDR3: CSAPAVAGGEIF; DNA: TGCAGTGCTCCCGCCGTGGCGGGAGGGGAAATCTTC; V: TRBV20-1; J: TRBJ2-1; size: many; D: TRBD2
CDR3: CSAGETGQANQPQHF; DNA: TGCAGTGCTGGAGAAACGGGACAGGCTAATCAGCCCCAGCATTTT; V: TRBV20-1; J: TRBJ1-5; size: many; D: TRBD1
CDR3: CASSLSRRGETQYF; DNA: TGTGCTAGCAGCTTATCGAGGCGGGGGGAGACCCAGTACTTC; V: TRBV7-7; J: TRBJ2-5; size: NA; D: TRBD2
CDR3: CASSLAGGAGGSRKLFF; DNA: TGTGCCAGCAGCTTAGCAGGGGGCGCAGGAGGGTCCAGAAAACTGTTTTTT; V: TRBV7-9; J: TRBJ1-4; size: many; D: TRBD1
CDR3: CASSSPGQQETQYF; DNA: TGCGCCAGCAGCTCTCCGGGACAGCAAGAGACCCAGTACTTC; V: TRBV5-1; J: TRBJ2-5; size: many; D: TRBD1
CDR3: CSARIAGSRNEQFF; DNA: TGCAGTGCTAGAATAGCGGGGAGTAGGAATGAGCAGTTCTTC; V: TRBV20-1; J: TRBJ2-1; size: few; D: TRBD2
CDR3: CASSQELAATYEQYF; DNA: TGTGCCAGCAGCCAAGAGCTAGCGGCCACCTACGAGCAGTACTTC; V: TRBV3-1; J: TRBJ2-7; size: NA; D: TRBD2
CDR3: CASSLGVGRNRADTQYF; DNA: TGTGCCAGCAGCTTAGGGGTCGGAAGAAACCGGGCAGATACGCAGTATTTT; V: TRBV7-8; J: TRBJ2-3; size: few; D: NA
CDR3: CASSPDSQDQPQHF; DNA: TGTGCCAGCAGCCCGGACAGTCAGGATCAGCCCCAGCATTTT; V: TRBV5-5; J: TRBJ1-5; size: NA; D: NA
CDR3: CATSRDYTIPGAGHTF; DNA: TGTGCCACCAGCAGAGACTATACCATTCCCGGGGCTGGCCACACCTTC; V: TRBV15; J: TRBJ1-2; size: few; D: NA
CDR3: CAGSLEGRADTEAFF; DNA: TGCGCCGGCAGCTTGGAGGGGAGAGCGGACACTGAAGCTTTCTTT; V: TRBV5-1; J: TRBJ1-1; size: NA; D: NA
CDR3: CASSLTGGTEAFF; DNA: TGTGCCAGCAGTTTAACAGGGGGGACTGAAGCTTTCTTT; V: TRBV7-8; J: TRBJ1-1; size: many; D: TRBD1
CDR3: CASSVVGARIDTQYF; DNA: TGTGCCAGCAGCGTAGTGGGGGCGAGAATTGATACGCAGTATTTT; V: TRBV9; J: TRBJ2-3; size: few; D: NA
CDR3: CASSWRRTGEAFF; DNA: TGTGCCAGCAGTTGGAGAAGGACAGGGGAAGCTTTCTTT; V: TRBV12-3/TRBV12-4; J: TRBJ1-1; size: many; D: TRBD1
CDR3: CASSELGTSGTDTQYF; DNA: TGTGCCAGCAGCGAACTCGGGACTAGCGGCACAGATACGCAGTATTTT; V: TRBV6-1; J: TRBJ2-3; size: NA; D: TRBD2
CDR3: CASSPLPGQVYEQYF; DNA: TGTGCCAGCAGCCCTCTCCCGGGACAGGTCTACGAGCAGTACTTC; V: TRBV27; J: TRBJ2-7; size: many; D: TRBD1
CDR3: CSVEEQANYEQYF; DNA: TGCAGCGTTGAAGAACAGGCAAACTACGAGCAGTACTTC; V: TRBV29-1; J: TRBJ2-7; size: many; D: NA
CDR3: CASRGQVKYSPLHF; DNA: TGTGCCAGCAGGGGACAGGTTAAATATTCACCCCTCCACTTT; V: TRBV7-2; J: TRBJ1-6; size: NA; D: TRBD1
CDR3: CASSQDPTGGRETQYF; DNA: TGCGCCAGCAGCCAAGATCCCACAGGGGGCAGAGAGACCCAGTACTTC; V: TRBV4-1; J: TRBJ2-5; size: few; D: TRBD1
CDR3: CASLRGPGYEQYF; DNA: TGTGCCAGCTTGAGAGGGCCCGGCTACGAGCAGTACTTC; V: TRBV2; J: TRBJ2-7; size: many; D: NA
CDR3: CASSRRTATDTQYF; DNA: TGTGCCAGCAGCCGTCGTACCGCTACAGATACGCAGTATTTT; V: TRBV5-6; J: TRBJ2-3; size: few; D: NA
CDR3: CARSAAGTGAEQYF; DNA: TGCGCCCGCAGCGCCGCGGGGACAGGGGCCGAGCAGTACTTC; V: TRBV5-1; J: TRBJ2-7; size: NA; D: TRBD1
CDR3: CSASGGGRNQPQHF; DNA: TGCAGTGCTAGCGGCGGGGGTAGAAATCAGCCCCAGCATTTT; V: TRBV20-1; J: TRBJ1-5; size: few; D: NA